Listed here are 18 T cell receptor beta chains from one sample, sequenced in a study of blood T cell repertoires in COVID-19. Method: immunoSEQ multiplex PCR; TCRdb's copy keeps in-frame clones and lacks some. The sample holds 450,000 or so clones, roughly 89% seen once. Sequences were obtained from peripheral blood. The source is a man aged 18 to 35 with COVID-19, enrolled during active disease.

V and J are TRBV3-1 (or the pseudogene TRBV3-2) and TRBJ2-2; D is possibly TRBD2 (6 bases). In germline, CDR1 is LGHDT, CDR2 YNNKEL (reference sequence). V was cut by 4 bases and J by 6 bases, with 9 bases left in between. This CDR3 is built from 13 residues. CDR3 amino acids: CASSRREAGELFF. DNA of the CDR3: TGTGCCAGCAGCCGCAGGGAGGCCGGGGAGCTGTTTTTT.

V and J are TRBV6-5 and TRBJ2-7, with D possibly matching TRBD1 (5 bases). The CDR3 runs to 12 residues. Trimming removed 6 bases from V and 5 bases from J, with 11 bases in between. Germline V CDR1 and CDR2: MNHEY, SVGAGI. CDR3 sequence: CASRGRVDEQYF. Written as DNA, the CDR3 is TGTGCCAGCAGGGGGCGCGTCGACGAGCAGTACTTC.

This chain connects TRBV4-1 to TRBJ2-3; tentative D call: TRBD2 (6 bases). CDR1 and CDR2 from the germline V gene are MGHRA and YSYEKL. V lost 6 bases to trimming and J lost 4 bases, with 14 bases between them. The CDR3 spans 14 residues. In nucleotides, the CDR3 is TGCGCCAGCAGTGGCGGGATGTACGCAGATACGCAGTATTTT. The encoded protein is CASSGGMYADTQYF.

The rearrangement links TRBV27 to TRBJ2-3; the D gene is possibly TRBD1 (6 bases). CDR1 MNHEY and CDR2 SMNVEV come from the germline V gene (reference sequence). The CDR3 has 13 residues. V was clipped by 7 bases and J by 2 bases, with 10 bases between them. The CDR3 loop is CASIDRPTDTQYF. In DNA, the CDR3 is TGTGCCAGCATAGACAGGCCCACAGATACGCAGTATTTT.

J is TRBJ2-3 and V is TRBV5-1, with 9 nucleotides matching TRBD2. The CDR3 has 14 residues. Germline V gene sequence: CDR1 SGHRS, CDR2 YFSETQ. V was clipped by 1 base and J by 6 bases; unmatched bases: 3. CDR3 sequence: CASSLRLAGDTQYF. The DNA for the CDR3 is TGCGCCAGCAGCTTGAGGCTAGCGGGGGATACGCAGTATTTT.

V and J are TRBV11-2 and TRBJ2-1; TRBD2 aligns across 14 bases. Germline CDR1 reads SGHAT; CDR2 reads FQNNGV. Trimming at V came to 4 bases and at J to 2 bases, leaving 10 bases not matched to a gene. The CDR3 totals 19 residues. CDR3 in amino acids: CASSSIAATSGRAYNEQFF. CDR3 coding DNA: TGTGCCAGCAGCTCCATCGCCGCGACTAGCGGGAGGGCCTACAATGAGCAGTTCTTC.

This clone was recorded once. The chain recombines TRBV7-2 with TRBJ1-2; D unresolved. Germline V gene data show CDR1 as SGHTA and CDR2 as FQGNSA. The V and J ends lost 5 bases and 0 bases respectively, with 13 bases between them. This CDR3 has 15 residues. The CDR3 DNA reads TGTGCCAGCAGCCCTCAACCGTACTCTAACTATGGCTACACCTTC. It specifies CASSPQPYSNYGYTF.

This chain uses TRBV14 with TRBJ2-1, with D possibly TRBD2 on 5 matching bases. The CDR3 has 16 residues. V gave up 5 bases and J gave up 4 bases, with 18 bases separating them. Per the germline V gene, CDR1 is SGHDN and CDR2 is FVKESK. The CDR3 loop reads CASSKSGISTYNEQFF. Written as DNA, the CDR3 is TGTGCCAGCAGCAAATCCGGGATCTCCACTTACAATGAGCAGTTCTTC. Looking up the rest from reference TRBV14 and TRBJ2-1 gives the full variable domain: EAGVTQFPSHSVIEKGQTVTLRCDPISGHDNLYWYRRVMGKEIKFLLHFVKESKQDESGMPNNRFLAERTGGTYSTLKVQPAELEDSGVYFCASSKSGISTYNEQFFGPGTRLTVL.

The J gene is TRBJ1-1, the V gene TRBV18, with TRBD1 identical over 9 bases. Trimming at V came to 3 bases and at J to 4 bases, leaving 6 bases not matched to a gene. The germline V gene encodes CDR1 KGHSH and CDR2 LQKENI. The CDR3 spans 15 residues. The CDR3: CASSPPGTGFTEAFF. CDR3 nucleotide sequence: TGTGCCAGCTCACCGCCCGGGACAGGGTTCACTGAAGCTTTCTTT.

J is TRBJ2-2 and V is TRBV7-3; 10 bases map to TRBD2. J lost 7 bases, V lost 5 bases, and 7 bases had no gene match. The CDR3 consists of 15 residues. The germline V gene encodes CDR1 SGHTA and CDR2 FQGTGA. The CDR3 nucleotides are TGTGCCAGCAGCCCCAGCGGGAGGGCCTTCGGGGAGCTGTTTTTT. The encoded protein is CASSPSGRAFGELFF.

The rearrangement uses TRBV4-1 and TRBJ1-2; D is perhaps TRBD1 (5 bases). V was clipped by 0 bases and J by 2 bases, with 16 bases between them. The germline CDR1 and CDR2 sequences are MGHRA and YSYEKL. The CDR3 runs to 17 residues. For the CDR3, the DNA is TGCGCCAGCAGCCAAGATGGGTTCGGCAGGGCGAACTATGGCTACACCTTC. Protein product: CASSQDGFGRANYGYTF.

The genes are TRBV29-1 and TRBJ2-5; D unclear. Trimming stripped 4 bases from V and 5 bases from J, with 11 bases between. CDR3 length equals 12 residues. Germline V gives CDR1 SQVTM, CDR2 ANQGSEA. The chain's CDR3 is CSVVRLGETQYF. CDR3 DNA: TGCAGCGTTGTTCGGCTGGGCGAGACCCAGTACTTC. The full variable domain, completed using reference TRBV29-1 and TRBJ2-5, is SAVISQKPSRDICQRGTSLTIQCQVDSQVTMMFWYRQQPGQSLTLIATANQGSEATYESGFVIDKFPISRPNLTFSTLTVSNMSPEDSSIYLCSVVRLGETQYFGPGTRLLVL.

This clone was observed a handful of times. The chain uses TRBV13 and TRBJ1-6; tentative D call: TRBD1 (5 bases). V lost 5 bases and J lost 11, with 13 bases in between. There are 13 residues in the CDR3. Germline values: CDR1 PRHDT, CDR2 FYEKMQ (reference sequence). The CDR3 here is CASSKGRGTPLHF. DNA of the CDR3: TGTGCCAGCAGCAAAGGACGGGGGACACCCCTCCACTTT.

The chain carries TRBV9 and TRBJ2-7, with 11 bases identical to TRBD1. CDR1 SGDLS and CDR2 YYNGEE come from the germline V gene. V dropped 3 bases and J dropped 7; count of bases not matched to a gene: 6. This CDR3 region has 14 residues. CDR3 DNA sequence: TGTGCCAGCAGCGCCTGGGACAGGGGGGGTGAGCAGTACTTC. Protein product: CASSAWDRGGEQYF. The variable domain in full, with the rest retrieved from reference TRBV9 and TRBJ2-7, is DSGVTQTPKHLITATGQRVTLRCSPRSGDLSVYWYQQSLDQGLQFLIQYYNGEERAKGNILERFSAQQFPDLHSELNLSSLELGDSALYFCASSAWDRGGEQYFGPGTRLTVT.

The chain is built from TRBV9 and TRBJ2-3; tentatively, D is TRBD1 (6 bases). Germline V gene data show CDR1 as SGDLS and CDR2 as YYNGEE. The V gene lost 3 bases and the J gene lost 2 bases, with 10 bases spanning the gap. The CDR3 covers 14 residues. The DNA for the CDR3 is TGTGCCAGCAGCGACCGGGACACCACAGATACGCAGTATTTT. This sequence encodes CASSDRDTTDTQYF.

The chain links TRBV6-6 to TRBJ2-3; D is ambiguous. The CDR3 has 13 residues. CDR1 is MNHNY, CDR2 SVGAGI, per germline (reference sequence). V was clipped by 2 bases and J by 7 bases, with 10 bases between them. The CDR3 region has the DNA TGTGCCAGCAGTTACAACGGAGAATATACGCAGTATTTT. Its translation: CASSYNGEYTQYF.

The CDR3 nucleotides read TGTGCCAGCAGCCAACGTAGCAACACCGGGGAGCTGTTTTTT. Protein sequence: CASSQRSNTGELFF. J is TRBJ2-2 and V is TRBV3-1 (or the pseudogene TRBV3-2); D is undetermined. The CDR3 runs 14 residues. Germline assignment: CDR1 LGHDT and CDR2 YNNKEL (reference sequence). V dropped 2 bases and J dropped 2 bases, with 6 bases sitting between them.

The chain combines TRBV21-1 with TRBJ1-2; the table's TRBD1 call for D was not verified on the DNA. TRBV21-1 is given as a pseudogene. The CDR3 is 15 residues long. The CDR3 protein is CASTIDRGCKGGYTF. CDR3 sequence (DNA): TGTGCCAGCACCATTGACAGGGGATGTAAGGGGGGCTACACCTTC.